Listed here are 4 T cell receptor beta chains from one sample, sequenced in a study of blood T cell repertoires in COVID-19. Here immunoSEQ multiplex PCR was the method, and the copy in TCRdb shows in-frame clones only, minus some. Of about 170,000 clones in the sample, approximately 85% were seen once. The specimen was peripheral blood. The source of these receptors is a man older than 75 with COVID-19, enrolled during active disease.

The chain carries TRBV19 and TRBJ1-3, with D hard to call. The germline V gene encodes CDR1 LNHDA and CDR2 SQIVND (reference sequence). This CDR3 is 11 amino acids long. V gave up 3 bases and J gave up 8 bases, with 5 bases separating them. This CDR3 reads CASSIQDTIYF. CDR3 in DNA: TGTGCCAGTAGTATCCAGGACACCATATATTTT.

The chain uses TRBV12-5 and TRBJ1-4; D not resolved. This CDR3 is built from 13 residues. Trimming shortened V by 1 base and J by 8 bases, and 8 bases separated the two germline ends. The germline V gene encodes CDR1 LGHNT and CDR2 FRNRAP. In nucleotides, the CDR3 is TGTGCTAGTGGTTTGGAGGCAGCGGAAAAACTGTTTTTT. This translates into CASGLEAAEKLFF.

This rearrangement joins TRBV19 to TRBJ1-1; no reliable D call. The V gene's germline CDR1 is LNHDA and CDR2 SQIVND (reference sequence). The CDR3 is made up of 14 amino acids. The V end was cut by 4 bases, the J end by 1 base, with 10 bases between. CDR3 sequence: CASSTRAGNTEAFF. DNA of the CDR3: TGTGCCAGTAGTACTAGGGCGGGGAACACTGAAGCTTTCTTT.

The V gene is TRBV6-5, the J gene TRBJ2-1; 7 bases agree with TRBD1. CDR1 MNHEY and CDR2 SVGAGI come from the germline V gene. The CDR3 is 14 amino acids. Losses at the gene ends were 7 bases for V and 9 bases for J; bases not matched to a gene: 12. The CDR3 DNA reads as TGTGCCAGCACCGCCGACAGGGCAGGTCGTGAGCAGTTCTTC. It encodes CASTADRAGREQFF.